This TCR beta chain appears in the sequencing data of a study of shared clonotypes between healthy human individuals. General study findings and limits: Naive subsets usually exceeded memory subsets in estimated richness. Clonotypes not shared had lower generation probabilities than those common to all four donors.

As to this clone: Its antigen is currently unknown.

The table came from immunoSEQ multiplex PCR; TCRdb's copy has only in-frame clones and leaves some out. Among 2 million to 3 million clones listed, under 95% were seen once. V was cut by 3 bases and J by 10 bases, with 22 bases left in between. The CDR3 sequence is 16 residues long. Germline assignment: CDR1 LNHDA and CDR2 SQIVND (reference sequence). Donors, without exception, were Caucasian adults residing in Nashville, Tennessee. The chain has TRBV19 and TRBJ2-1; tentative D call: TRBD2 (6 bases). This TCR was sampled from a man aged 18-30 years in good health. Some clones in this sample may be carry-over from other donors' samples. Sequenced sample: naive CD4+ T cells from PBMCs. Noted subset: CD45RA+ positively selected. CDR3 loop: CASSMPRRDAGGEQFF. In DNA, the CDR3 is TGTGCCAGTAGTATGCCCCGCCGAGACGCCGGAGGGGAGCAGTTCTTC.